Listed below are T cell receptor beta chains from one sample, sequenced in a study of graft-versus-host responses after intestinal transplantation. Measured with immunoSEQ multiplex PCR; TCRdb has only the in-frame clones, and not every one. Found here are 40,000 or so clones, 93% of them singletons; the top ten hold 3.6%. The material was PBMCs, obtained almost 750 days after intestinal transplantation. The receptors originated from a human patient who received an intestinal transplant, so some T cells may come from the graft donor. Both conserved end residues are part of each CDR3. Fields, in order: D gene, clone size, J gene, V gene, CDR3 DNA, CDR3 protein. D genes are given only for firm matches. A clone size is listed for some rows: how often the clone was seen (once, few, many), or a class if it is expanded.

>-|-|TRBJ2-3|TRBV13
TGTGCCAGCAGCGTCAGACAGGGAGGGGGCACAGATACGCAGTATTTT
CASSVRQGGGTDTQYF
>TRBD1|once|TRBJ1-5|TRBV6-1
TGTGCCAGCAGTGCTATGACAGGGGCTGGTCAGCCCCAGCATTTT
CASSAMTGAGQPQHF
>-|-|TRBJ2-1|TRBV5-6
TGTGCCAGCAGCCCCTTAGGAGCCACGGTTTACAATGAGCAGTTCTTC
CASSPLGATVYNEQFF
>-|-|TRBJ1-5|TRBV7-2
TGTGCCAGCAGCTTAGTGGGAAATCTTAATCAGCCCCAGCATTTT
CASSLVGNLNQPQHF
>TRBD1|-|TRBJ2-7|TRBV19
TGTGCCAGTAGTATGGCGACAGGGGGTCCCTACGAGCAGTACTTC
CASSMATGGPYEQYF
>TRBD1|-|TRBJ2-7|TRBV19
TGTGCCAGTAGTCCCGACAGGGCCTACGAGCAGTACTTC
CASSPDRAYEQYF
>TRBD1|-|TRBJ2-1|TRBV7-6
TGTGCCAGCAGCGACCTCCATCCGGACAGGGGCTCCTACAATGAGCAGTTCTTC
CASSDLHPDRGSYNEQFF
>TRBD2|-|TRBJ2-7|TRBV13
TGTGCCAGCAGAGCCAGCGGGGGGTCCTACGAGCAGTACTTC
CASRASGGSYEQYF
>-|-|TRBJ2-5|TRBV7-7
TGTGCCAGCAGCTTAGTATTAGCGGAAGAGACCCAGTACTTC
CASSLVLAEETQYF
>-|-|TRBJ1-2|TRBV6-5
TGTGCCAGCAGCTCCCCCGGGGGAGGGGATGCCTTC
CASSSPGGGDAF